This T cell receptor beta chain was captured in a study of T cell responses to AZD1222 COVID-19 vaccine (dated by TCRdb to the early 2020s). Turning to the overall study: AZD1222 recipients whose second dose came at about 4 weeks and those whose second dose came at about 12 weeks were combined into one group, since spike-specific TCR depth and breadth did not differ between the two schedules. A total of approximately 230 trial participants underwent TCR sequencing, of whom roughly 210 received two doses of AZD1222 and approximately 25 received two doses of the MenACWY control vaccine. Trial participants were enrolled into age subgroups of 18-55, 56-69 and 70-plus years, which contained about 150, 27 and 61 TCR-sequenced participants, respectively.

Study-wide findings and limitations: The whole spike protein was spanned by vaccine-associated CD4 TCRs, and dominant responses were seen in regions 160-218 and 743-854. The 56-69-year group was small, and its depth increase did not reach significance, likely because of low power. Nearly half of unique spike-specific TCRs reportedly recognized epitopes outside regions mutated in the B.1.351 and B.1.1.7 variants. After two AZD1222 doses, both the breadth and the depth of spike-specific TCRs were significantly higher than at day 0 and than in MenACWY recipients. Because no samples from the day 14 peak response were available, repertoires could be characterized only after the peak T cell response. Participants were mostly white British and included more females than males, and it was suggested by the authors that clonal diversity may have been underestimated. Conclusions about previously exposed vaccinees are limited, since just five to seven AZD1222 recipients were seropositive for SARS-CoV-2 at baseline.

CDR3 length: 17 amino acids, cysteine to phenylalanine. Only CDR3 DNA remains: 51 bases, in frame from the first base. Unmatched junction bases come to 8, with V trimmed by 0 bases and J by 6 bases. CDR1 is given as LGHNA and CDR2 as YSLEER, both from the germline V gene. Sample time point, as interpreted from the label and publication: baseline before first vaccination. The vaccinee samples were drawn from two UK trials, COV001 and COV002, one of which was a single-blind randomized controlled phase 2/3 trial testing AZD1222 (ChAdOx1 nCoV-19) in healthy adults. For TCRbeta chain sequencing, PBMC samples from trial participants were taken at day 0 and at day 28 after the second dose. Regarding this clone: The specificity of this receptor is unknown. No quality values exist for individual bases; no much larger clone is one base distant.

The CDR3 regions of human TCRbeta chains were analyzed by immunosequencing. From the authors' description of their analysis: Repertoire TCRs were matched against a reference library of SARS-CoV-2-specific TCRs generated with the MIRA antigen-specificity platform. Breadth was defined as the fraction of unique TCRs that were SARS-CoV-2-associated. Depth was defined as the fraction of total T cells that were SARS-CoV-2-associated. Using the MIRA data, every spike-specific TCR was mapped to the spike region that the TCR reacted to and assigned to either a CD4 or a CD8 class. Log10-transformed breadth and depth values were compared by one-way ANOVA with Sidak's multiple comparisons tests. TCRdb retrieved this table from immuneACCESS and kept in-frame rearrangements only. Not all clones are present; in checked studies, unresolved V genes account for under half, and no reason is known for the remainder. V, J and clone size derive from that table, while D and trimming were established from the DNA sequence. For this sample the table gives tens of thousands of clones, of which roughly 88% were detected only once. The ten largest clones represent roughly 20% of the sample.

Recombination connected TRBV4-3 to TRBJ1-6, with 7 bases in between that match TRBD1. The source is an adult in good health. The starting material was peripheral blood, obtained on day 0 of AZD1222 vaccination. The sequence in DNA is TGCGCCAGCAGCCAAGATACGCCGGGACAGACTAATTCACCCCTCCACTTT. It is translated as CASSQDTPGQTNSPLHF.